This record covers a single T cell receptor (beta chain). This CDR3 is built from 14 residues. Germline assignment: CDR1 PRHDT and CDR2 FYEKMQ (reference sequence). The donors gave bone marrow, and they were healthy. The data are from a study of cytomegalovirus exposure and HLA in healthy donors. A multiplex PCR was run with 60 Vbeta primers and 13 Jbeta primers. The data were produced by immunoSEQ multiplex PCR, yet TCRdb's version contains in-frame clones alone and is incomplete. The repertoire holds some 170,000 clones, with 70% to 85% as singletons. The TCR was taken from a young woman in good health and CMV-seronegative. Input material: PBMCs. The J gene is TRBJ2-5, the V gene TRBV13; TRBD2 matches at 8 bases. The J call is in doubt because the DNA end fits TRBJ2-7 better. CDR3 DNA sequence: TGTGCCAGCAGCTTAGTCGGGACTAGTTTCGAGCAGTACTTC. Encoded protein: CASSLVGTSFEQYF.